The clone carrying this T cell receptor (beta chain) was detected a few times. Its antigen is still unknown. Every bit of the isolated RNA underwent reverse transcription, so sequencing read expressed TCRB transcripts. An average of approximately 3.6 million reads was obtained for naive, central memory and regulatory T cell samples. Produced via immunoSEQ multiplex PCR; TCRdb's table is partial and in-frame only. The sample carries 200,000 to 250,000 clones, roughly 15% recorded once. Populations obtained by sorting all exceeded 95% purity. CDR1 is MNHNY, CDR2 SVGAGI, per germline (reference sequence). The CDR3 has 15 residues. Trimming removed 7 bases from V and 6 bases from J; junction bases left unmatched: 9. This sample is drawn from a study of beta chain features in type 1 diabetes. Study-wide results and limits: PCR may have favored shorter templates equally in patients and controls. TCRB repertoires of naive, central memory and Treg cells appeared more similar among patients than among healthy donors.

The specimen sequenced was naive CD4+ T cells from blood. J is TRBJ1-5 and V is TRBV6-6; TRBD1 matches 10 bases. The receptor's source is a woman aged 40 to 50 in good health. CDR3 amino acids: CASTTETGGVQPQHF. The CDR3, as DNA: TGTGCCAGCACAACAGAGACAGGGGGCGTTCAGCCCCAGCATTTT.